This T cell receptor beta chain derives from a study of OX40 agonist ivuxolimab in advanced cancers. The sample holds a few counts of this clone. Its antigen is currently unknown. Study results and limitations: The average count of expanded clones was higher among CD8+ T cells than among CD4+.

The CDR3 sequence is 12 residues long. CDR1 SEHNR and CDR2 FQNEAQ come from the germline V gene (reference sequence). The ends lost 11 bases at V and 0 bases at J; junction bases unmatched: 2. Measured with immunoSEQ multiplex PCR; TCRdb has only the in-frame clones, and not every one. The repertoire holds about 80,000 clones, with around 87% as singletons. The receptor was derived from an adult with an advanced solid tumor such as melanoma, head and neck, liver or kidney cancer. The chain recombines TRBV7-9 with TRBJ2-7; 9 bases match TRBD1. The sample was CD4+ or CD8+ T cells sorted from blood, taken in a trial of the OX40 agonist ivuxolimab. CDR3 in amino acids: CAGQGHSYEQYV. The CDR3 DNA follows: TGTGCCGGACAGGGGCACTCCTACGAGCAGTACGTC.